Presented here are 4 T cell receptor beta chains from one specimen sequenced in a study of OX40 agonist ivuxolimab in advanced cancers. Libraries were constructed by the immunoSEQ multiplex PCR assay. TCRdb obtained this table from immuneACCESS and retained in-frame rearrangements with V and J assigned. These tables miss some clones; where compared with another copy, unresolved V genes account for less than half of the shortfall, and the remainder is unexplained. The sample has tens of thousands of clones on record, around 89% of them singletons. Of the sample, approximately 0.91% falls within the top ten clones. The sequences come from CD4+ or CD8+ T cells sorted from blood, collected in a trial of the OX40 agonist ivuxolimab. Receptors originate from an adult with an advanced solid tumor such as melanoma, head and neck, liver or kidney cancer.

This rearrangement joins TRBV10-1 to TRBJ2-3, with TRBD2 identical over 10 bases. CDR1 and CDR2 (germline): WNHNN, SYGVQD (reference sequence). V trimming: 6 bases; J trimming: 8 bases; junction bases outside the gene matches: 8. The CDR3 totals 14 residues. CDR3 in DNA: TGCGCCAGCAGCGCGGCTAGCGGGGGAACTACGCAGTATTTT. Translating it yields CASSAASGGTTQYF.

The chain joins TRBV28 to TRBJ1-5; a possible D gene is TRBD1 (6 bases). The CDR3 runs to 17 residues. The germline gives CDR1 MDHEN, CDR2 SYDVKM. Deletions cut 6 bases from V and 3 bases from J, with 21 bases between. The CDR3 sequence is CASRSPGQRVVNQPQHF. In DNA, the CDR3 is TGTGCCAGCAGGTCACCGGGACAACGGGTAGTCAATCAGCCCCAGCATTTT. Variable domain in full (rest from reference TRBV28 and TRBJ1-5): DVKVTQSSRYLVKRTGEKVFLECVQDMDHENMFWYRQDPGLGLRLIYFSYDVKMKEKGDIPEGYSVSREKKERFSLILESASTNQTSMYLCASRSPGQRVVNQPQHFGDGTRLSIL.

This chain links TRBV2 with TRBJ2-5; TRBD2 agrees at 12 bases. The CDR3 totals 16 residues. Germline trimming cut 5 bases from V and 5 bases from J; bases unmatched to any gene: 9. The germline V gene has CDR1 SNHLY and CDR2 FYNNEI. CDR3 in amino acids: CASSPGLAGQGETQYF. The DNA of the CDR3 is TGTGCCAGCAGTCCGGGACTAGCGGGTCAGGGGGAGACCCAGTACTTC.

The rearrangement uses TRBV27 and TRBJ1-6; D is perhaps TRBD1 (5 bases). From germline, CDR1 is MNHEY and CDR2 SMNVEV (reference sequence). Trimming removed 4 bases from V and 6 bases from J, with 19 bases in between. The CDR3 extends over 17 amino acids. CDR3 residues: CASSSPMQGFSNSPLHF. The CDR3 DNA reads as TGTGCCAGCAGTTCACCTATGCAGGGCTTCTCTAATTCACCCCTCCACTTT.